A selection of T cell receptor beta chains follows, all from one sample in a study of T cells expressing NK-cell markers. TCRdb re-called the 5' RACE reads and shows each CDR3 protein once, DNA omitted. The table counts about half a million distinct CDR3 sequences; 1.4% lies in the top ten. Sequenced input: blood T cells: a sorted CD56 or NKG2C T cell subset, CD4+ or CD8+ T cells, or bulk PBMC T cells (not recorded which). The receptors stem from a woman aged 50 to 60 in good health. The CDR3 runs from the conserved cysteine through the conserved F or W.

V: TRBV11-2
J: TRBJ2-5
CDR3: CASSRRDQETQYF

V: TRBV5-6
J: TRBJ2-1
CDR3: CASRPNETSRVLEQFF

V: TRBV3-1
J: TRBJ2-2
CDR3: CASRRVSSAGELFF

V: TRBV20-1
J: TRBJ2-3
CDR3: CSAGVPAGGRSDTQYF

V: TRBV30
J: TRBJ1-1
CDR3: CAWRKTGYGTEAFF

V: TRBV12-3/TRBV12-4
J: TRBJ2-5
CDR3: CASSFRRETQYF

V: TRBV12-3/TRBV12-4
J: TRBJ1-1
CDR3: CASIGSLNTEAFF

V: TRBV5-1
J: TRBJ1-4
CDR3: CASSLTGHSAEKLFF

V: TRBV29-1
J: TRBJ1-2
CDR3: CSASGSNYGYTF

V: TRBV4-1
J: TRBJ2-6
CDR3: CASSRSTMAGANVLTF

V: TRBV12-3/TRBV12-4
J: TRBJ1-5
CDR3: CASLQGYQPQHF

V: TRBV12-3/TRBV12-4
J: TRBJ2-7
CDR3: CASLRDPLSYEQYF

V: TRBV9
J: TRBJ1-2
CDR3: CASTGQVYGYTF

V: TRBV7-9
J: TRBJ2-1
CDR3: CASGGAGVQEQFF

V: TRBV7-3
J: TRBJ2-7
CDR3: CASSLGGSSREQYF

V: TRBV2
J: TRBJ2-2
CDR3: CASRDPGLAADTGELFF

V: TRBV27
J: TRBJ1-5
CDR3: CASSLQQGNQPQHF

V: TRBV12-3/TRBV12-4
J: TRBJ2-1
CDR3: CASSGVGTYNEQFF

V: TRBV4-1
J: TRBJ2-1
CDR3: CASSQEEGGSYNEQFF

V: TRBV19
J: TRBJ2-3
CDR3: CASSLGGRRSDTQYF

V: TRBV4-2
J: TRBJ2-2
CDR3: CASSQGRTSGRKYTGELFF

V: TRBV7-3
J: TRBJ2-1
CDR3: CASSAAGTSPTNEQFF

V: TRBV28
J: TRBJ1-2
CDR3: CASSSGSHGYTF

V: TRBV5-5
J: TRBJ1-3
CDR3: CASSSTPVLSGNTIYF

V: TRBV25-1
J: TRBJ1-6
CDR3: CASSDPGTNNSPLHF

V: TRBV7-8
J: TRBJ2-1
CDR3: CASSFLGRRNEQFF